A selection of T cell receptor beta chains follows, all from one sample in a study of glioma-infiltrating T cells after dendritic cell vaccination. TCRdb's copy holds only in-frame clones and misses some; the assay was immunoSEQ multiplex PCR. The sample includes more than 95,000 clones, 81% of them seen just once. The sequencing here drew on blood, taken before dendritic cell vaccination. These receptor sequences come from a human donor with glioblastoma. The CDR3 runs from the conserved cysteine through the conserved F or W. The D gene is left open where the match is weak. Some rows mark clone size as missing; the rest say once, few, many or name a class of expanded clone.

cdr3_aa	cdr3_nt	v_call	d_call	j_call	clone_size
CAWRGLAEVETQYF	TGTGCCTGGAGGGGACTAGCAGAGGTAGAGACCCAGTACTTC	TRBV30	TRBD2	TRBJ2-5	few
CASSLDGGSIEQYF	TGCGCCAGCAGCTTGGATGGAGGTTCGATCGAGCAGTACTTC	TRBV5-1	-	TRBJ2-7	once
CAWSFNRVNEKLFF	TGTGCCTGGAGTTTTAACAGGGTTAATGAAAAACTGTTTTTT	TRBV30	-	TRBJ1-4	-
CASSVSGGSTDTQYF	TGTGCCAGCAGCGTCAGCGGGGGAAGCACAGATACGCAGTATTTT	TRBV11-3	TRBD2	TRBJ2-3	-
CASSSGQLSPYGYTF	TGTGCCAGCAGTTCGGGACAATTAAGCCCCTATGGCTACACCTTC	TRBV6-5	-	TRBJ1-2	-
CASSLGAAQNTEAFF	TGTGCCAGCAGCTTAGGGGCAGCCCAGAACACTGAAGCTTTCTTT	TRBV11-2	-	TRBJ1-1	-
CASSLAQLERKVEQYF	TGTGCCAGCAGCTTAGCGCAACTAGAACGCAAGGTCGAGCAGTACTTC	TRBV7-8	-	TRBJ2-7	-
CASSPQVINTEAFF	TGCGCCAGCAGCCCACAGGTAATAAACACTGAAGCTTTCTTT	TRBV4-1	-	TRBJ1-1	-
CAWRGLSYSPLHF	TGTGCCTGGCGCGGCCTGAGCTACTCACCCCTCCACTTT	TRBV30	-	TRBJ1-6	-
CAEESSAYNEQFF	TGTGCCGAAGAGTCTTCCGCCTACAATGAGCAGTTCTTC	TRBV7-9	-	TRBJ2-1	-
CASSSTGGLIMDTQYF	TGTGCCAGCAGCTCGACAGGGGGCCTGATTATGGATACGCAGTATTTT	TRBV7-6	TRBD1	TRBJ2-3	-
CASSARQGGPYEQYF	TGTGCCAGCAGTGCCCGGCAAGGGGGCCCCTACGAGCAGTACTTC	TRBV27	TRBD1	TRBJ2-7	-
CASSEGFGREKLFF	TGTGCCAGCAGCGAGGGGTTCGGGAGGGAAAAACTGTTTTTT	TRBV2	-	TRBJ1-4	-
CASSPQGYVEKLFF	TGTGCCAGCAGTCCCCAGGGGTACGTGGAAAAACTGTTTTTT	TRBV7-6	-	TRBJ1-4	few
CASSQEGGGAHNEQFF	TGCGCCAGCAGCCAAGAGGGCGGGGGGGCCCACAATGAGCAGTTCTTC	TRBV4-1	TRBD2	TRBJ2-1	-
CASRKGDRSYNEQFF	TGTGCCAGCAGAAAAGGGGACAGGTCCTACAATGAGCAGTTCTTC	TRBV7-9	TRBD1	TRBJ2-1	-
CASSLRSGGASGANVLTF	TGCGCCAGCAGCTTGCGTAGCGGGGGGGCCTCTGGGGCCAACGTCCTGACTTTC	TRBV5-1	TRBD2	TRBJ2-6	-
CASSMAGYEQYF	TGTGCCAGTAGTATGGCAGGGTACGAGCAGTACTTC	TRBV19	-	TRBJ2-7	-
CASSFDSYTGELFF	TGTGCCAGCAGCTTCGACTCCTACACCGGGGAGCTGTTTTTT	TRBV7-3	-	TRBJ2-2	few
CASSLVIGRTTYEQYF	TGCGCCAGCAGCTTGGTTATTGGACGGACAACCTACGAGCAGTACTTC	TRBV5-1	-	TRBJ2-7	-
CSVGPTRGGEKLFF	TGCAGCGTTGGACCAACCCGCGGGGGTGAAAAACTGTTTTTT	TRBV29-1	-	TRBJ1-4	-
CAIGGQGDEQYF	TGTGCCATCGGGGGACAGGGCGACGAGCAGTACTTC	TRBV10-3	TRBD1	TRBJ2-7	-
CASNTRAGVREQYF	TGTGCCAGCAACACCAGGGCGGGGGTAAGGGAGCAGTACTTC	TRBV21-1	-	TRBJ2-7	-
CASSPGVEPGQGASGDQPQHF	TGCGCCAGCAGCCCGGGCGTGGAGCCAGGACAGGGGGCTTCGGGCGATCAGCCCCAGCATTTT	TRBV4-1	TRBD1	TRBJ1-5	-
CASSYRIAGDSYEQYF	TGCGCCAGCAGTTATAGAATAGCGGGGGACTCCTACGAGCAGTACTTC	TRBV5-1	TRBD2	TRBJ2-7	-
CASSLLGGNQPQHF	TGTGCCAGCAGTTTATTAGGGGGCAATCAGCCCCAGCATTTT	TRBV27	-	TRBJ1-5	-
CASSLTGREQYF	TGTGCCAGCAGCCTGACAGGGCGCGAGCAGTACTTC	TRBV6-1	TRBD1	TRBJ2-7	-
CASSRGQAGEKLFF	TGTGCCAGCAGCCGGGGACAGGCGGGAGAAAAACTGTTTTTT	TRBV7-6	TRBD1	TRBJ1-4	-
CASSLAARSTYEQYF	TGTGCCAGCAGCTTAGCCGCGCGGTCTACCTACGAGCAGTACTTC	TRBV7-6	-	TRBJ2-7	once
CASSSPEGIRGLYNEQFF	TGTGCCAGCAGCTCCCCAGAGGGTATCAGGGGGCTCTACAATGAGCAGTTCTTC	TRBV7-6	TRBD1	TRBJ2-1	once
CAISDLAAYQETQYF	TGTGCCATCAGTGACCTAGCGGCCTACCAAGAGACCCAGTACTTC	TRBV10-3	TRBD2	TRBJ2-5	-
CASSPEAVGGYTF	TGTGCCAGCAGCCCTGAGGCGGTAGGCGGCTACACCTTC	TRBV7-9	-	TRBJ1-2	-
CASSIRGKGWSSNQPQHF	TGTGCCAGTAGTATCCGGGGAAAGGGCTGGTCGAGCAATCAGCCCCAGCATTTT	TRBV19	-	TRBJ1-5	-
CASSDDRNQPQHF	TGTGCCAGCAGTGACGACAGGAATCAGCCCCAGCATTTT	TRBV6-1	-	TRBJ1-5	-
CASSQQGARTEAFF	TGTGCCAGCAGCCAACAGGGGGCGCGAACTGAAGCTTTCTTT	TRBV7-2	TRBD1	TRBJ1-1	few
CASSLAAKQTQYF	TGCGCCAGCAGCTTAGCGGCTAAACAGACCCAGTACTTC	TRBV4-3	-	TRBJ2-5	few
CASSRDRSNYGYTF	TGTGCCAGCAGTCGGGACAGGTCTAACTATGGCTACACCTTC	TRBV5-8	TRBD1	TRBJ1-2	-
CASSPRGLTQYF	TGTGCCAGCAGCCCGAGGGGGCTTACGCAGTATTTT	TRBV5-5	TRBD1	TRBJ2-3	-
CASSSSDRPYEQYF	TGTGCCAGCAGCTCTTCGGACAGGCCCTACGAGCAGTACTTC	TRBV7-3	TRBD1	TRBJ2-7	-
CASSQGGTANTGELFF	TGTGCCAGCAGCCAAGGGGGGACAGCGAACACCGGGGAGCTGTTTTTT	TRBV5-4	-	TRBJ2-2	once
CAWSARGTGGYGYTF	TGTGCCTGGAGTGCCCGGGGGACAGGGGGCTATGGCTACACCTTC	TRBV30	TRBD1	TRBJ1-2	-
CASSTAGTGTYEAFF	TGTGCCAGCAGTACAGCCGGGACAGGGACTTATGAAGCTTTCTTT	TRBV27	TRBD1	TRBJ1-1	-
CASSTAYRGSLHEQYF	TGTGCCAGCAGTACCGCCTACAGGGGATCTTTACACGAGCAGTACTTC	TRBV27	TRBD1	TRBJ2-7	-
CAWSLGQEGPDQYF	TGTGCCTGGAGTTTGGGACAGGAGGGTCCAGATCAGTACTTC	TRBV30	TRBD1	TRBJ2-7	-
CASSLYRGGEAFF	TGTGCCAGCAGTTTATACAGGGGCGGTGAAGCTTTCTTT	TRBV27	TRBD1	TRBJ1-1	once
CASSRDRATDTQYF	TGCGCCAGCAGCAGGGACAGGGCGACAGATACGCAGTATTTT	TRBV5-1	TRBD1	TRBJ2-3	-